These 8 T cell receptor beta chains were all obtained from the same sample, sequenced in a study of control samples from healthy donors and cancer patients. The protocol was immunoSEQ multiplex PCR, while the TCRdb copy is restricted to in-frame clones and leaves out a portion. The sample gives about 410,000 clones, over 75% of which show up once; roughly 6.4% is in the top ten. Sequenced: PBMCs. These receptors all stem from a man aged 40-50 years with head and neck cancer.

The sample holds one count of this clone. The chain combines TRBV19 with TRBJ1-2; D remains unclear. Trimming pared 6 bases from V and 2 bases from J, leaving 13 bases between. CDR3 length: 14 residues. CDR1 and CDR2 from the germline V gene are LNHDA and SQIVND (reference sequence). The DNA of the CDR3 is TGTGCCAGTAGGGGCGGAACGGTGAACTATGGCTACACCTTC. Residues: CASRGGTVNYGYTF. Supplemented by reference TRBV19 and TRBJ1-2, the full variable domain reads DGGITQSPKYLFRKEGQNVTLSCEQNLNHDAMYWYRQDPGQGLRLIYYSQIVNDFQKGDIAEGYSVSREKKESFPLTVTSAQKNPTAFYLCASRGGTVNYGYTFGSGTRLTVV.

The chain employs TRBV30 and TRBJ2-1; possible D gene TRBD1, 5 bases. This CDR3 contains 12 residues. Per the germline V gene, CDR1 is GTSNPN and CDR2 is SVGIG (reference sequence). Trimming took off 3 bases at V and 9 bases at J, with 12 bases between the two ends. CDR3 nucleotide sequence: TGTGCCTGGAGGACAGAGTTGGGTGAGCAGTTCTTC. Translation: CAWRTELGEQFF.

The chain recombines TRBV5-1 with TRBJ1-1; D perhaps matches TRBD1 (5 bases). Germline loops: CDR1 SGHRS, CDR2 YFSETQ. The CDR3 is made up of 16 amino acids. V was trimmed by 7 bases and J by 5 bases, leaving 24 bases between them. The CDR3 here is CASHRGEGGLGTEAFF. The CDR3 region has the DNA TGCGCCAGCCATAGGGGAGAGGGTGGCTTGGGAACTGAAGCTTTCTTT. Variable domain in full (rest from reference TRBV5-1 and TRBJ1-1): KAGVTQTPRYLIKTRGQQVTLSCSPISGHRSVSWYQQTPGQGLQFLFEYFSETQRNKGNFPGRFSGRQFSNSRSEMNVSTLELGDSALYLCASHRGEGGLGTEAFFGQGTRLTVV.

The chain combines TRBV5-1 with TRBJ2-7, with unresolved D. Germline CDR1 is SGHRS and CDR2 is YFSETQ. Trimming shortened V by 3 bases and J by 4 bases, and 5 bases separated the two germline ends. The length of the CDR3 is 11 residues. CDR3 protein: CASSYKYEQYF. The CDR3 region has the DNA TGCGCCAGCAGCTATAAGTACGAGCAGTACTTC.

This clone came up once. The chain uses TRBV9 and TRBJ2-2, with 11 bases matching TRBD2. This CDR3 is 16 amino acids long. The V gene's germline CDR1 is SGDLS and CDR2 YYNGEE. V lost 2 bases to trimming and J lost 7 bases; unmatched junction nucleotides: 7. The CDR3 region is CASSVNSGRAVGELFF. CDR3 sequence (DNA): TGTGCCAGCAGCGTGAATAGCGGGAGGGCCGTCGGGGAGCTGTTTTTT.

This rearrangement joins TRBV6-5 to TRBJ1-2, with D maybe TRBD1 (5 bases). CDR1 and CDR2 (germline): MNHEY, SVGAGI. This CDR3 is built from 11 residues. The V end was cut by 8 bases, the J end by 8 bases, with 12 bases between. The CDR3 spells CASRRDQGYTF. CDR3 DNA: TGTGCCAGCCGAAGGGACCAGGGCTACACCTTC.

The V gene is TRBV28, the J gene TRBJ2-5; D unclear. Trimming stripped 3 bases from V and 1 base from J, with 9 bases between. The V gene's germline CDR1 is MDHEN and CDR2 SYDVKM. The CDR3 is made up of 14 amino acids. CDR3 nucleotide sequence: TGTGCCAGCAGTTTCAGTCAGCCCCAAGAGACCCAGTACTTC. This gives the protein CASSFSQPQETQYF.

The CDR3 DNA is TGTGCCAGCAGCTTCCCTGACAGGGGGACTGAAGCTTTCTTT. Translating it yields CASSFPDRGTEAFF. The V call is TRBV5-5, the J call TRBJ1-1, with TRBD1 identical over 9 bases. Per germline, CDR1 SGHKS and CDR2 YYEKEE (reference sequence). Trimming removed 2 bases from V and 5 bases from J; junction bases left unmatched: 4. The CDR3 loop spans 14 amino acids.